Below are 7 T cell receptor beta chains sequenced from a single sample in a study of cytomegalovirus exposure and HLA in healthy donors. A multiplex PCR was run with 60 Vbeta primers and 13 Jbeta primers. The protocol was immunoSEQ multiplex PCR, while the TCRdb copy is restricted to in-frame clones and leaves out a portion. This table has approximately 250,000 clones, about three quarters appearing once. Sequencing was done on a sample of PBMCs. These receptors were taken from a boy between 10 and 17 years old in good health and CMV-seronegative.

The CDR3 loop reads CASSARTGADTQYF. Written as DNA, the CDR3 is TGTGCCAGCAGTGCTAGGACAGGGGCAGATACGCAGTATTTT. V usage is TRBV6-4 and J usage is TRBJ2-3, with TRBD1 matching 9 bases. The germline V gene has CDR1 MRHNA and CDR2 SNTAGT. J lost 4 bases, V lost 4 bases, and 3 bases had no gene match. This CDR3 comprises 14 residues.

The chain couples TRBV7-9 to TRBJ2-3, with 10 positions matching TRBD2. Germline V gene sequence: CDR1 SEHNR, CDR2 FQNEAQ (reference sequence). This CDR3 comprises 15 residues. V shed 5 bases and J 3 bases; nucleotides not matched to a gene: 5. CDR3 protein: CASSATSGETDTQYF. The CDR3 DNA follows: TGTGCCAGCAGCGCCACTAGCGGGGAAACAGATACGCAGTATTTT.

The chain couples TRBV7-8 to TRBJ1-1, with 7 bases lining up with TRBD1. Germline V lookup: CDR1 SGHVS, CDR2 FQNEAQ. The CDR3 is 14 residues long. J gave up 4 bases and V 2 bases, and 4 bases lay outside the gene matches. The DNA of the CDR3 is TGTGCCAGCAGCTTATACAGGGGACCCACTGAAGCTTTCTTT. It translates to CASSLYRGPTEAFF.

CDR3 loop: CASSERQGSKQFF. The DNA of the CDR3 is TGTGCCAGCAGTGAACGTCAGGGGAGTAAGCAGTTCTTC. The chain couples TRBV2 to TRBJ2-1; the D gene is possibly TRBD1 (6 bases). V was shortened by 2 bases and J by 11 bases, with 13 bases between the two germline ends. The CDR3 runs to 13 residues. Germline V gives CDR1 SNHLY, CDR2 FYNNEI.

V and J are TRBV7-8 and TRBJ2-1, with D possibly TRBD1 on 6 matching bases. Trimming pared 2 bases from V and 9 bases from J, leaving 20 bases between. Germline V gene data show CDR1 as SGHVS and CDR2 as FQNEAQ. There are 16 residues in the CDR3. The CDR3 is CASSLKGGLMAGEQFF. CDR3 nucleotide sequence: TGTGCCAGCAGCTTAAAAGGGGGTTTAATGGCTGGTGAGCAGTTCTTC.

CDR3 residues: CAGQGALHGYTF. CDR3 in DNA: TGTGCCGGACAGGGGGCGCTACATGGCTACACCTTC. J is TRBJ1-2 and V is TRBV2; 11 bases line up with TRBD1. This CDR3 has 12 amino acids. Germline V gene lookup returns CDR1 SNHLY and CDR2 FYNNEI. V was clipped by 11 bases and J by 6 bases; unmatched bases: 5.

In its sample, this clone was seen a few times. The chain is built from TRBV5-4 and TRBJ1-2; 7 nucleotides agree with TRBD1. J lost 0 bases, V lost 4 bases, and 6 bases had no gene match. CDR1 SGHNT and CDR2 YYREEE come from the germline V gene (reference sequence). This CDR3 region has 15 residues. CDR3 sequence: CASSASGGSNYGYTF. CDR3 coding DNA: TGTGCCAGCAGCGCGTCAGGGGGTTCTAACTATGGCTACACCTTC.